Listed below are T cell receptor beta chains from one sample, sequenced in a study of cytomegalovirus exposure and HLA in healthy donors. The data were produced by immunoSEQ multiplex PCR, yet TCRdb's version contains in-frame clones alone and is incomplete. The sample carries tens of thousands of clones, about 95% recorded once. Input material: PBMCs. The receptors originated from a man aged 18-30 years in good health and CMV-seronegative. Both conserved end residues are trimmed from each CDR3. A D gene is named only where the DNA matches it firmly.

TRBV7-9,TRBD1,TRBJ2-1,ASSRTGDNEQF
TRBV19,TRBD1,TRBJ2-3,ASSIDRGTGFTDTQY
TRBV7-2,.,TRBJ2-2,ASSLQGSTGELF
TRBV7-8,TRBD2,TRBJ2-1,ASSPLAGDHDEQF
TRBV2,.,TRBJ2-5,ACRQHLQETQY
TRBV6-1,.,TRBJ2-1,ASSEALKQGLRTYNEQF
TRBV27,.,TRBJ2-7,ASSFSVRGYEQY
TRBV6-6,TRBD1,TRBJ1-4,AIATGNNEKLF
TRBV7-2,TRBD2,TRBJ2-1,ASSLQPGLAYNEQF
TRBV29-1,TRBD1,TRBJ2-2,SVPQGSGELF
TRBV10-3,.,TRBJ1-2,AISGGEYYGYT
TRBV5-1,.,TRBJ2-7,ASSQMGGGGASEQY
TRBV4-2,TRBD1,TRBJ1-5,ASSQVSGGSQPQH
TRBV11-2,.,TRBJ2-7,ASSLEVVHEQY
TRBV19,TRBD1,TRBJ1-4,ASSRDRGNEKLF
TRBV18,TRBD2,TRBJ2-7,ASSTGTSAYEQY
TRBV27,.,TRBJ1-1,ASSLSGMRNTEAF
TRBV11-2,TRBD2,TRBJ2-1,ASSGPGTSVEQF
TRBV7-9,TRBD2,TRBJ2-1,ASSQLAGVSYNEQF
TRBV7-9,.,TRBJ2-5,ASSMSGEETQY
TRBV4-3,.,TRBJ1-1,ASSQGPRATEAF
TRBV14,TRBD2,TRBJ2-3,ASQSGREGDTQY
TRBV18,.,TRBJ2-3,ASSNDSGLAFTDTQY
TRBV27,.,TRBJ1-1,ASSLVRLKVTEAF
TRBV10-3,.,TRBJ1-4,AISDAGKDEKLF
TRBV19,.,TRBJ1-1,ASSRGEVTEAF
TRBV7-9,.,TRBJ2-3,ASSLLTGFTDTQY
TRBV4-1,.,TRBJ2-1,ASSQDLETASRGNEQF
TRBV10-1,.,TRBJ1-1,ASRNPNGNTEAF
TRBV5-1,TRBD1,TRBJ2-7,ASSDTGQGAYEQY